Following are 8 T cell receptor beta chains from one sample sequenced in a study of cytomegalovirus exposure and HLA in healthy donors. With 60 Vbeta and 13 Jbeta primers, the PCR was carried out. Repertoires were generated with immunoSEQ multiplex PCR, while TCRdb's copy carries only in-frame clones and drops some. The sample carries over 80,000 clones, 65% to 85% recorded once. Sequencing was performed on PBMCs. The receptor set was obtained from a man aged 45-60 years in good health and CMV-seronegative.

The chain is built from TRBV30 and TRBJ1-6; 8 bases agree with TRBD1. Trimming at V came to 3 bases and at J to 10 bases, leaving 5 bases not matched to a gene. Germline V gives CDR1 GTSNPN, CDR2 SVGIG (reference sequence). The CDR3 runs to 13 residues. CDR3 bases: TGTGCCTGGAGCGGACAGGGTAAATCACCCCTCCACTTT. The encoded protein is CAWSGQGKSPLHF.

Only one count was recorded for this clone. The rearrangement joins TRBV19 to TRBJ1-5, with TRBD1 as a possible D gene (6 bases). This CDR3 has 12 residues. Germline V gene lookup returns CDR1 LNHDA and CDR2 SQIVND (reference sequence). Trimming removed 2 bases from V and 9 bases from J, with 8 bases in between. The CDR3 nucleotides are TGTGCCAGTAGTATACAGGGGATGCCCCAGCATTTT. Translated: CASSIQGMPQHF.

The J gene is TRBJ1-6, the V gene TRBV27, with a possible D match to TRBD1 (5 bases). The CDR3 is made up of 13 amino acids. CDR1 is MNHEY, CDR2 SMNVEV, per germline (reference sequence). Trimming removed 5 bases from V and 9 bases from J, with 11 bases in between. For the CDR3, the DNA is TGTGCCAGCAGTCCTACGACAGCTTCACCCCTCCACTTT. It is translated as CASSPTTASPLHF.

CDR3 region: CASSLVGVNEQYF. The CDR3 DNA sequence: TGTGCCAGCAGCTTAGTAGGGGTCAACGAGCAGTACTTC. This chain links TRBV7-9 with TRBJ2-7; D might be TRBD1 (5 bases). CDR1 SEHNR and CDR2 FQNEAQ come from the germline V gene (reference sequence). This CDR3 spans 13 amino acids. V was cut by 1 base and J by 5 bases, with 9 bases left in between.

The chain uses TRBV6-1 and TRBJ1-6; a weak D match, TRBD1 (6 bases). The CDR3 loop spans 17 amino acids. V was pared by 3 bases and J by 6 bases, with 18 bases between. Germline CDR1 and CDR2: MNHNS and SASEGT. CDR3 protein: CASSEIPGQLVNSPLHF. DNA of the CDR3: TGTGCCAGCAGTGAGATACCGGGACAACTCGTTAATTCACCCCTCCACTTT.

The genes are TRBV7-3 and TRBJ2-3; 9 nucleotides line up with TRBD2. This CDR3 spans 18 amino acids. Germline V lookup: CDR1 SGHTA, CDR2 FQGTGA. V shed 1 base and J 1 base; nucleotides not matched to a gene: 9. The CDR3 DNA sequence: TGTGCCAGCAGCTTAAAATTCTGGCGGGAGGGGGGCACAGATACGCAGTATTTT. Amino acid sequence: CASSLKFWREGGTDTQYF.

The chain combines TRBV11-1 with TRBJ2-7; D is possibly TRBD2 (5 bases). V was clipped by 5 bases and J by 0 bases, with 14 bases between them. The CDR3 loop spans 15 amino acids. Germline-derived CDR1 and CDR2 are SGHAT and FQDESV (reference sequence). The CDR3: CASSVGLMSSYEQYF. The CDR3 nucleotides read TGTGCCAGCAGCGTCGGACTGATGAGCTCCTACGAGCAGTACTTC.

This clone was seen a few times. The CDR3 DNA reads as TGTGCCAGTAGACGGACAGGGGATTCCTACAATGAGCAGTTCTTC. Its translation: CASRRTGDSYNEQFF. The V and J genes are TRBV19 and TRBJ2-1; 9 nucleotides match TRBD1. V shed 6 bases, J shed 1 base, and the junction held 4 bases outside the gene matches. Germline values: CDR1 LNHDA, CDR2 SQIVND (reference sequence). This CDR3 has 15 residues. Using reference TRBV19 and TRBJ2-1 for the parts outside the CDR3, the full variable domain is DGGITQSPKYLFRKEGQNVTLSCEQNLNHDAMYWYRQDPGQGLRLIYYSQIVNDFQKGDIAEGYSVSREKKESFPLTVTSAQKNPTAFYLCASRRTGDSYNEQFFGPGTRLTVL.